Only a few counts were recorded for the clone carrying this T cell receptor (beta chain). Generated by immunoSEQ multiplex PCR, the TCRdb table keeps only in-frame clones and is missing some. The repertoire holds about 160,000 clones, with 85% to 90% as singletons. The data belong to a study of T cell responses to AZD1222 COVID-19 vaccine. The V and J ends lost 3 bases and 5 bases, in that order; junction bases with no gene match: 3. Germline V gene sequence: CDR1 LGHNA, CDR2 YNFKEQ. The CDR3 covers 14 residues. Timing groups of about 4 and about 12 weeks for second doses were pooled. The origin of this receptor is an adult who received the AZD1222 COVID-19 vaccine. This specimen consisted of peripheral blood, obtained 28 days after the second AZD1222 dose. The V gene is TRBV4-2, the J gene TRBJ2-3; 9 bases fit TRBD2. The CDR3, as DNA: TGTGCCAGCAGCCAGGGACTAGCAGGAGATACGCAGTATTTT. This gives the protein CASSQGLAGDTQYF.